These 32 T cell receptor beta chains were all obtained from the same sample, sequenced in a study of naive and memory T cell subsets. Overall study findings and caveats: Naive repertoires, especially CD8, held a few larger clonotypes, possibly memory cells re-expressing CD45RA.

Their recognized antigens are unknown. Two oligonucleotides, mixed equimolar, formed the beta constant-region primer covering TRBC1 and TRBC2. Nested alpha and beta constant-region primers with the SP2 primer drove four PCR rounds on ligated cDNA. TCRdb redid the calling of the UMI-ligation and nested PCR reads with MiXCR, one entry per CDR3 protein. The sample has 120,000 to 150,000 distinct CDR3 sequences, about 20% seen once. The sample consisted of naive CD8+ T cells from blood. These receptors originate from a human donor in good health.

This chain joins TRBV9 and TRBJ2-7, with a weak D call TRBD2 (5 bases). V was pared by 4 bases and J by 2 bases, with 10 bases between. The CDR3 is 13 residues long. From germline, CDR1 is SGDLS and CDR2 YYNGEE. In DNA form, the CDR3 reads TGTGCCAGCAGCACGGACTCGCCCTACGAGCAGTACTTC. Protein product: CASSTDSPYEQYF.

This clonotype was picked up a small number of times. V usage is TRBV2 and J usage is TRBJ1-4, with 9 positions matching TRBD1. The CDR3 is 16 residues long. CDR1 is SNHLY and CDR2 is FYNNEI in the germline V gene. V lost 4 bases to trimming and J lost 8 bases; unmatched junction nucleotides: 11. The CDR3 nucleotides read TGTGCCAGCAGTGGGGACAGGGACCTCCAATTGGAAAAACTGTTTTTT. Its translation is CASSGDRDLQLEKLFF.

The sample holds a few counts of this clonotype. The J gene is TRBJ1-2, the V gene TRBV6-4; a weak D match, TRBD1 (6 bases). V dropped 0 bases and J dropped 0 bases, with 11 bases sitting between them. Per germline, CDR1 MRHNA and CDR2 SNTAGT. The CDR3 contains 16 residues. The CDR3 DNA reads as TGTGCCAGCAGTGACTCGAACAGGGCCCCTAACTATGGCTACACCTTC. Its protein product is CASSDSNRAPNYGYTF.

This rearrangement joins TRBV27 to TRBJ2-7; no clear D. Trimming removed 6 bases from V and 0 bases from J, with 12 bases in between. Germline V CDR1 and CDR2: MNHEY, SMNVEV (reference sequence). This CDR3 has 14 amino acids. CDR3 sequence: CASSLAGNSYEQYF. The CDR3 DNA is TGTGCCAGCAGCTTAGCCGGTAACTCCTACGAGCAGTACTTC.

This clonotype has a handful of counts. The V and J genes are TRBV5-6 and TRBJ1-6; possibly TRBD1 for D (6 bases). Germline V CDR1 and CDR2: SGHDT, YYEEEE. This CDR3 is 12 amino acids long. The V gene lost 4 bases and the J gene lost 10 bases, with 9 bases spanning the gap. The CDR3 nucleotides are TGTGCCAGCAGCGCAGGGGCCTCACCCCTCCACTTT. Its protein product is CASSAGASPLHF.

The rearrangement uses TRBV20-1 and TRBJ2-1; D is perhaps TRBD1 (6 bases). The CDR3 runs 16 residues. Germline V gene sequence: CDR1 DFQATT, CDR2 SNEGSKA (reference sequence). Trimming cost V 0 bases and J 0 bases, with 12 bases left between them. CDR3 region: CSARDSTGSSYNEQFF. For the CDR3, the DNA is TGCAGTGCTAGAGATTCCACAGGGAGCTCCTACAATGAGCAGTTCTTC.

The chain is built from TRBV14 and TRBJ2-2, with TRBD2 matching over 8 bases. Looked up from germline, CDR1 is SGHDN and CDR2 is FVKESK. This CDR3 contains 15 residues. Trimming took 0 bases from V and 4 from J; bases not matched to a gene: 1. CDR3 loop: CASSQETSVTGELFF. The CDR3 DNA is TGTGCCAGCAGCCAAGAGACTAGCGTCACCGGGGAGCTGTTTTTT.

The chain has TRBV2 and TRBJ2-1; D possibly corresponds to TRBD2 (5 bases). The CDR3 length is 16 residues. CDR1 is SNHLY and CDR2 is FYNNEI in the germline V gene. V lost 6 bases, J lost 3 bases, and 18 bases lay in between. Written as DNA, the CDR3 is TGTGCCAGCAGCGCCCGTGGGCGGAGGAGCTACAATGAGCAGTTCTTC. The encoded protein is CASSARGRRSYNEQFF.

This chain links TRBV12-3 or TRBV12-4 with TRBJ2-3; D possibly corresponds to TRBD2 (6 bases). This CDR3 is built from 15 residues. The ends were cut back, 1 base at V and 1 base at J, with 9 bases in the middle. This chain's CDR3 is CASSLVGGGTDTQYF. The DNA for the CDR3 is TGTGCCAGCAGTTTAGTAGGAGGGGGCACAGATACGCAGTATTTT.

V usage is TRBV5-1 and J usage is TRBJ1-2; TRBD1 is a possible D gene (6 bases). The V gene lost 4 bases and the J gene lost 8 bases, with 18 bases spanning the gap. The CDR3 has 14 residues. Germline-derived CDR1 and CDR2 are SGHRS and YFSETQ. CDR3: CASSPGQGIIGYTF. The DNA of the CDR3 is TGCGCCAGCAGCCCGGGGCAGGGGATTATAGGCTACACCTTC.

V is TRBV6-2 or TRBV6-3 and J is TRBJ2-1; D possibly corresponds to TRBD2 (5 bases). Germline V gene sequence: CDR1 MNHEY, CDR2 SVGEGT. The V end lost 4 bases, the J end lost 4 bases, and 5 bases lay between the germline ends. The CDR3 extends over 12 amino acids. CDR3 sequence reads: CASSSGYNEQFF. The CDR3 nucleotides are TGTGCCAGCAGTTCGGGGTACAATGAGCAGTTCTTC.

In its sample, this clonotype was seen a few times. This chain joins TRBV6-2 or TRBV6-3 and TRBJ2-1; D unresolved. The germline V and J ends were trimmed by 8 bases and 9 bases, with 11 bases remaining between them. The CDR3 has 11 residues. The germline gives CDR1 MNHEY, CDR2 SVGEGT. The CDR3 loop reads CASQLGIEQFF. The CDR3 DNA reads TGTGCCAGCCAGTTAGGAATTGAGCAGTTCTTC.

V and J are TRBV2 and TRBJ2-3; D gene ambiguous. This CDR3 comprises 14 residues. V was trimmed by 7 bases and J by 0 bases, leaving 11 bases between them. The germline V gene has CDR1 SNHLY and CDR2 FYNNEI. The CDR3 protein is CASNDPRSTDTQYF. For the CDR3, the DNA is TGTGCCAGCAATGATCCGCGTAGCACAGATACGCAGTATTTT.

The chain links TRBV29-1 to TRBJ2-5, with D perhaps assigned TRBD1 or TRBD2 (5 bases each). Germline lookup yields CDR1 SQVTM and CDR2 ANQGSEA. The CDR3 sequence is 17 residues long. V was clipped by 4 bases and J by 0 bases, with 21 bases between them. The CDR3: CSVGGWDAWEYQETQYF. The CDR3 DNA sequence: TGCAGCGTTGGAGGGTGGGACGCTTGGGAGTACCAAGAGACCCAGTACTTC.

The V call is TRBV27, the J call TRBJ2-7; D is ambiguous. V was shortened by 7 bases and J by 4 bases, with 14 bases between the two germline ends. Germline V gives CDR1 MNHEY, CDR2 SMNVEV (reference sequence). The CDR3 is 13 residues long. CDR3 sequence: CASTSGPQYEQYF. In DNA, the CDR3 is TGTGCCAGCACGTCCGGGCCGCAATACGAGCAGTACTTC.

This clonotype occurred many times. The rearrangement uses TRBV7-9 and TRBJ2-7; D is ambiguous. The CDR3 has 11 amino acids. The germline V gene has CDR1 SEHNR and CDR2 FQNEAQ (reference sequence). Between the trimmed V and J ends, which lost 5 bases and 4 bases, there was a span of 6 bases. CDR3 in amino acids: CASSPLYEQYF. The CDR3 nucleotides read TGTGCCAGCAGCCCCCTTTACGAGCAGTACTTC.

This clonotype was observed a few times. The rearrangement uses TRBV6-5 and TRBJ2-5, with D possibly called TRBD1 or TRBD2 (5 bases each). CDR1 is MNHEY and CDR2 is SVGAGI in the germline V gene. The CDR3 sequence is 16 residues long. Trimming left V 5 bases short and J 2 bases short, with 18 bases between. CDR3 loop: CASSLLAGTDQETQYF. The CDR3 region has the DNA TGTGCCAGCAGTCTACTGGCCGGGACGGATCAAGAGACCCAGTACTTC.

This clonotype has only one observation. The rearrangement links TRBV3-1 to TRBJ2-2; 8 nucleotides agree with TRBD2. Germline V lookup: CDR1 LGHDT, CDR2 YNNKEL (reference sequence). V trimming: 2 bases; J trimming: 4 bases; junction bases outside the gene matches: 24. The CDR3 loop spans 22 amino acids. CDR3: CASSQYMTARRGREAVTGELFF. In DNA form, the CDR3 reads TGTGCCAGCAGCCAATATATGACAGCACGTCGGGGGCGGGAGGCGGTCACCGGGGAGCTGTTTTTT.

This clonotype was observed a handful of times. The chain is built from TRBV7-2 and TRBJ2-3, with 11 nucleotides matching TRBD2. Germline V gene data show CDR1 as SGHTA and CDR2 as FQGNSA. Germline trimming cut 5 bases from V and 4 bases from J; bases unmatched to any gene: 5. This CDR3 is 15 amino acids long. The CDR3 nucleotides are TGTGCCAGCAGCCCGGGACTAGCGGAGCCAGATACGCAGTATTTT. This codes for CASSPGLAEPDTQYF.

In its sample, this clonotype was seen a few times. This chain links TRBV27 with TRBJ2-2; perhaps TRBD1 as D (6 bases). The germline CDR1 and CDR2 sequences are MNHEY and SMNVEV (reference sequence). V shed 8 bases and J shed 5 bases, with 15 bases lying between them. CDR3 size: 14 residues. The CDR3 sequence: CASGLGAGTGELFF. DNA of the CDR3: TGTGCCAGCGGATTGGGGGCAGGGACCGGGGAGCTGTTTTTT.

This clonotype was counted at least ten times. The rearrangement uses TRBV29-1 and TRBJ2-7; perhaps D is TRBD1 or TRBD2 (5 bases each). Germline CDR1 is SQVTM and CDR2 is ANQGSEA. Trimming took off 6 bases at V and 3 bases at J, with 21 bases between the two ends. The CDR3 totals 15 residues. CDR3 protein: CSVTTPGPEHYEQYF. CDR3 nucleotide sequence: TGCAGCGTCACCACCCCGGGACCGGAACACTACGAGCAGTACTTC.

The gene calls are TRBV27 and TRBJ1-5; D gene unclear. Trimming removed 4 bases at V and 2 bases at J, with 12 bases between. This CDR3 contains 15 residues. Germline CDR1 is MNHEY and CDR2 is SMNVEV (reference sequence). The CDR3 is CASSYICIGNQPQHF. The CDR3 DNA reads TGTGCCAGCAGTTACATATGCATCGGCAATCAGCCCCAGCATTTT.

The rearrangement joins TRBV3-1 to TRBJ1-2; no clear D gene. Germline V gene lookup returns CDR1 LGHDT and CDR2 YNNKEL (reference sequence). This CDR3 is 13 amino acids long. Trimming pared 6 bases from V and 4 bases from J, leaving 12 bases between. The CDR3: CASRPGGGYGYTF. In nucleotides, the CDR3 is TGTGCCAGCAGACCCGGCGGAGGCTATGGCTACACCTTC.

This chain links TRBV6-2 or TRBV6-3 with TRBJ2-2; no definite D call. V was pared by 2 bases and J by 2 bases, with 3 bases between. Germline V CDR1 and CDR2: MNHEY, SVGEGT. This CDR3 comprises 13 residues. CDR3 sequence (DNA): TGTGCCAGCAGTTACACTAACACCGGGGAGCTGTTTTTT. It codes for CASSYTNTGELFF.

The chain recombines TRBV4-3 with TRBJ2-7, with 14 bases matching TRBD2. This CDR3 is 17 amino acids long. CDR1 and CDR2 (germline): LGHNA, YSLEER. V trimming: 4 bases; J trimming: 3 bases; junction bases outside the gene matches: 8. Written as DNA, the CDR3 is TGCGCCAGCAGCCCGGGACTAGCGGGAGCTAACGACTACGAGCAGTACTTC. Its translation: CASSPGLAGANDYEQYF.

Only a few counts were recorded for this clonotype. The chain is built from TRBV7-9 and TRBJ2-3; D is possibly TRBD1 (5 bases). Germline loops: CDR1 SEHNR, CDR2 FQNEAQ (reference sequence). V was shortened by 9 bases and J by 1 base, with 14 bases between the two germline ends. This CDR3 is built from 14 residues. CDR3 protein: CASLGPRGTDTQYF. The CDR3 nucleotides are TGTGCCAGTTTGGGGCCGAGAGGCACAGATACGCAGTATTTT.

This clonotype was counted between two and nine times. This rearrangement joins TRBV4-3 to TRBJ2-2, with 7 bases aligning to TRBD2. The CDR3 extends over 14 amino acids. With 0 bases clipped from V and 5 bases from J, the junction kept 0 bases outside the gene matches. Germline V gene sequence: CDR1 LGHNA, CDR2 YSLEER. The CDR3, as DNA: TGCGCCAGCAGCCAAGAGGGAGGGACCGGGGAGCTGTTTTTT. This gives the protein CASSQEGGTGELFF.

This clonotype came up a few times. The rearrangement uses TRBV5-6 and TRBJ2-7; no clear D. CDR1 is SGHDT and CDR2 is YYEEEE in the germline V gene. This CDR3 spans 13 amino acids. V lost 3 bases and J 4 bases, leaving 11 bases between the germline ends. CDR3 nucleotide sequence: TGTGCCAGCAGCTACGGAACAATTTACGAGCAGTACTTC. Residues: CASSYGTIYEQYF. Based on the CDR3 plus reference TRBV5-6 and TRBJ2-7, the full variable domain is DAGVTQSPTHLIKTRGQQVTLRCSPKSGHDTVSWYQQALGQGPQFIFQYYEEEERQRGNFPDRFSGHQFPNYSSELNVNALLLGDSALYLCASSYGTIYEQYFGPGTRLTVT.

DNA for the CDR3: TGTGCCAGCAGCTATAGCGGGACCTCCTACAATGAGCAGTTCTTC. This sequence encodes CASSYSGTSYNEQFF. V usage is TRBV6-5 and J usage is TRBJ2-1, with 8 bases lining up with TRBD2. J gave up 0 bases and V 6 bases, and 4 bases lay outside the gene matches. The CDR3 extends over 15 amino acids. CDR1 and CDR2 (germline): MNHEY, SVGAGI.

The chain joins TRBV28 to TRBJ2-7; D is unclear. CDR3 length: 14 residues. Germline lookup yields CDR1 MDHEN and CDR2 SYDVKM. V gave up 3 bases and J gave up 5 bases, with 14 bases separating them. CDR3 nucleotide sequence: TGTGCCAGCAGTTTTGAGCCAGGTAACAACGAGCAGTACTTC. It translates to CASSFEPGNNEQYF.

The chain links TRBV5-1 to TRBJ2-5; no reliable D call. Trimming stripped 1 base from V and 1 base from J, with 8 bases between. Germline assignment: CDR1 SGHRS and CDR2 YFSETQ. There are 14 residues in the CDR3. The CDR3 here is CASSLLGSQETQYF. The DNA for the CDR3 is TGCGCCAGCAGCTTGTTGGGCTCCCAAGAGACCCAGTACTTC. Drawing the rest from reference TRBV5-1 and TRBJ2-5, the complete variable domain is KAGVTQTPRYLIKTRGQQVTLSCSPISGHRSVSWYQQTPGQGLQFLFEYFSETQRNKGNFPGRFSGRQFSNSRSEMNVSTLELGDSALYLCASSLLGSQETQYFGPGTRLLVL.

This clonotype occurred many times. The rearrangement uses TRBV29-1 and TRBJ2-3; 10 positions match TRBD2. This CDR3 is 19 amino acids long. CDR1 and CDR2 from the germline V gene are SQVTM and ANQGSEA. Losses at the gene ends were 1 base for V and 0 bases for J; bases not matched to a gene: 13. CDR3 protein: CSVEGFPGLADSSTDTQYF. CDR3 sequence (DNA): TGCAGCGTTGAAGGGTTTCCCGGACTAGCGGATTCTAGCACAGATACGCAGTATTTT.